This T cell receptor (beta chain) was captured by sequencing in a study of T cell changes during pregnancy in multiple sclerosis (dated by TCRdb to about 2019). Study-wide context: The study examined how the T cell repertoire changed over the course of pregnancy in women with multiple sclerosis.

A note on this clone: This receptor's antigen is unknown. Base-call qualities are not available, and no considerably larger clone is one nucleotide away.

Library preparation was by the immunoSEQ multiplex PCR assay. Here the immuneACCESS table is served through TCRdb, limited to in-frame sequences with V and J called. Missing clones are a known gap in these copies; in checked studies unresolved V genes cover under half, and the rest lacks a known reason. In all, the sample holds tens of thousands of clones, and approximately 92% of those were seen once. The ten largest clonotypes hold about 2.5% of the sample. Its CDR3 holds 17 amino acids, cysteine through phenylalanine. The kept DNA is CDR3 alone, 51 bases in frame from the first base. From the germline V gene, CDR1 is MGHRA and CDR2 is YSYEKL. V is pared back by 2 bases and J by 0 bases, with 17 bases lying between the germline termini.

The chain was built from TRBV4-1 and TRBJ2-7; TRBD1 is perhaps the D gene, given 6 matching bases. The sequence came from a female donor with multiple sclerosis, enrolled in a pregnancy study. The material was peripheral blood, obtained before pregnancy. The CDR3 loop reads CASSQPLGADVSYEQYF. Read as DNA, the sequence is TGCGCCAGCAGCCAACCCCTGGGGGCTGATGTCTCCTACGAGCAGTACTTC.